The 23 T cell receptor beta chains presented below share a single source sample, sequenced in a study of blood T cells in healthy people across ages. For the second PCR, which ran for about 7 to 11 cycles, a sample-barcoded 5' primer and a J-beta primer mix were used. TCRdb called the 5' RACE reads again in MiXCR, with one record for every CDR3 protein. The sample holds about 780,000 distinct CDR3 sequences; about 47% are singletons and the top ten take around 18%. Sequenced: blood. Receptors originate from an older man in good health.

This clonotype was recorded a few times. The chain is built from TRBV3-1 and TRBJ2-4; D is undetermined. V dropped 1 base and J dropped 5 bases, with 12 bases sitting between them. The germline V gene has CDR1 LGHDT and CDR2 YNNKEL (reference sequence). This CDR3 is 15 amino acids long. The CDR3 sequence: CASSQVVGIQNIQYF. The DNA for the CDR3 is TGTGCCAGCAGCCAAGTGGTAGGGATCCAAAACATTCAGTACTTC.

V is TRBV7-2 and J is TRBJ2-4, with 7 bases fitting TRBD1. TRBJ2-7 explains the end of the DNA better; the J call may be wrong. The germline gives CDR1 SGHTA, CDR2 FQGNSA. This CDR3 is built from 15 residues. The CDR3 DNA reads TGTGCCAGCAGCTTAGTCCTGGGACAGAACTACGAGCAGTACTTC. This codes for CASSLVLGQNYEQYF.

In this sample, this clonotype turned up many times. The V and J genes are TRBV4-2 and TRBJ2-7, with 8 bases that match TRBD1. CDR3 length equals 15 residues. CDR1 is LGHNA and CDR2 is YNFKEQ in the germline V gene. Unmatched junction bases numbered 9, after V lost 5 bases and J lost 3 bases. The CDR3 nucleotides are TGTGCCAGCAGCAAGTACGGACAGGGTAACTACGAGCAGTACTTC. This gives the protein CASSKYGQGNYEQYF.

This clonotype was recorded a few times. J is TRBJ2-1 and V is TRBV6-5, with 9 bases identical to TRBD2. CDR3 length: 21 residues. With V trimmed by 4 bases and J by 0 bases, 19 bases remained unmatched. The germline V gene encodes CDR1 MNHEY and CDR2 SVGAGI. CDR3 sequence (DNA): TGTGCCAGCAGTTCCATCCCGGGACTAGCACAAAAACACAGCTCCTACAATGAGCAGTTCTTC. Translated: CASSSIPGLAQKHSSYNEQFF.

CDR3 nucleotides: TGCGCCAGCAGCCCTCATAGCGGGATGGGCAATGAGCAGTTCTTC. Its translation is CASSPHSGMGNEQFF. The V and J genes are TRBV4-1 and TRBJ2-1; TRBD2 aligns across 8 bases. Germline CDR1 MGHRA, CDR2 YSYEKL. The CDR3 sequence is 15 residues long. With V trimmed by 4 bases and J by 6 bases, 8 bases remained unmatched.

V usage is TRBV6-5 and J usage is TRBJ2-1, with TRBD2 identical over 7 bases. V was clipped by 6 bases and J by 4 bases; unmatched bases: 12. The germline CDR1 and CDR2 sequences are MNHEY and SVGAGI. CDR3 length: 16 amino acids. CDR3 DNA sequence: TGTGCCAGCAGCGAGACGCGTGGGGGGGGATACAATGAGCAGTTCTTC. This encodes CASSETRGGGYNEQFF.

In the case of this clonotype: A much larger clonotype is one base distant, so this may be a read error. The rearrangement joins TRBV29-1 to TRBJ2-1; TRBD2 aligns across 7 bases. Trimming cost V 0 bases and J 8 bases; bases outside gene matches: 16. Germline V gene lookup returns CDR1 SQVTM and CDR2 ANQGSEA. The CDR3 runs 17 residues. In nucleotides, the CDR3 is TGCAGCGTTGAAGATCGGGACCTGCGCGGGAGAGGCGATGAGCAGTTCTTC. Translated, it gives CSVEDRDLRGRGDEQFF.

This clonotype was seen only a few times. The CDR3 bases are TGTGCCAGCAGTTCCCCCGGCATTGGCTACACCTTC. Its protein product is CASSSPGIGYTF. V and J are TRBV28 and TRBJ1-2, with D uncertain. The V end was cut by 4 bases, the J end by 7 bases, with 10 bases between. CDR1 is MDHEN and CDR2 is SYDVKM in the germline V gene. The CDR3 extends over 12 amino acids.

This chain uses TRBV12-3 or TRBV12-4 with TRBJ2-5; D gene unclear. This CDR3 is 14 amino acids long. The V and J ends lost 6 bases and 0 bases respectively, with 11 bases between them. The CDR3 region is CASSETRNQETQYF. Written as DNA, the CDR3 is TGTGCCAGCAGCGAAACAAGGAACCAAGAGACCCAGTACTTC.

The rearrangement joins TRBV7-6 to TRBJ1-5; maybe TRBD1 (6 bases). Germline lookup yields CDR1 SGHVS and CDR2 FNYEAQ. V dropped 6 bases and J dropped 4 bases, with 16 bases sitting between them. The CDR3 is 15 residues long. The CDR3 sequence: CASRDGTHRNQPQHF. Here the CDR3 DNA reads TGTGCCAGCAGGGACGGGACACATCGAAATCAGCCCCAGCATTTT.

This clonotype has a count of ten or more. J is TRBJ2-1 and V is TRBV9, with a possible D match to TRBD2 (5 bases). The CDR3 sequence is 15 residues long. Germline assignment: CDR1 SGDLS and CDR2 YYNGEE. V shed 4 bases and J shed 2 bases, with 13 bases lying between them. CDR3 in amino acids: CASSRTDYAYNEQFF. In DNA, the CDR3 is TGTGCCAGCAGCCGCACCGACTACGCCTACAATGAGCAGTTCTTC.

The V gene is TRBV29-1, the J gene TRBJ1-1, with D perhaps TRBD1 (5 bases). Germline V gene lookup returns CDR1 SQVTM and CDR2 ANQGSEA. Trimming left V 7 bases short and J 6 bases short, with 15 bases between. The CDR3 totals 12 residues. In nucleotides, the CDR3 is TGCAGCGCCGGGGGACGTATCCCTGAAGCTTTCTTT. This sequence encodes CSAGGRIPEAFF.

As to this clonotype: A much larger clone sits a single nucleotide away, making a read error possible. The chain combines TRBV12-3 or TRBV12-4 with TRBJ2-1; 7 bases are shared with TRBD2. The CDR3 loop spans 15 amino acids. V gave up 0 bases and J gave up 13 bases; unmatched junction bases: 12. The CDR3 spells CASSLAGGGQETQFF. DNA for the CDR3: TGTGCCAGCAGTTTAGCGGGCGGGGGTCAAGAGACCCAGTTCTTC.

Written as DNA, the CDR3 is TGTGCCAGCAGTGAGAGGGCCGGGACAGGGCATTCCTACGAGCAGTACTTC. It is translated as CASSERAGTGHSYEQYF. The rearrangement links TRBV6-1 to TRBJ2-5, with 9 nucleotides matching TRBD1. The closer fit of TRBJ2-7 to the DNA end suggests the J call may be wrong. The germline V gene encodes CDR1 MNHNS and CDR2 SASEGT. The CDR3 consists of 17 residues.

This rearrangement joins TRBV20-1 to TRBJ2-1, with TRBD2 matching over 7 bases. After removal of 3 bases from V and 3 bases from J, the junction contained 11 bases not matched to a gene. Germline-derived CDR1 and CDR2 are DFQATT and SNEGSKA (reference sequence). The CDR3 extends over 16 amino acids. In nucleotides, the CDR3 is TGCAGTGCTAGTCACTCCGGGGCTAGCGGCTACAATGAGCAGTTCTTC. Its protein is CSASHSGASGYNEQFF.

This clonotype occurred many times. V usage is TRBV18 and J usage is TRBJ2-1; no firm D call. The CDR3 covers 12 residues. Germline V lookup: CDR1 KGHSH, CDR2 LQKENI. Trimming cost V 4 bases and J 7 bases, with 8 bases left between them. In DNA form, the CDR3 reads TGTGCCAGCTCACTAGAGAGGAATGAGCAGTTCTTC. Amino acids: CASSLERNEQFF.

This chain uses TRBV29-1 with TRBJ2-1; 9 positions match TRBD1. Germline loops: CDR1 SQVTM, CDR2 ANQGSEA. The CDR3 sequence is 13 residues long. V lost 6 bases to trimming and J lost 10 bases; unmatched junction nucleotides: 10. As DNA, the CDR3 is TGCAGCGTCGCGGGACAGGGAAACGGCGAGCAGTTCTTC. Its translation: CSVAGQGNGEQFF.

This chain links TRBV5-6 with TRBJ2-7, with D unresolved. The V gene lost 4 bases and the J gene lost 2 bases, with 10 bases spanning the gap. Germline-derived CDR1 and CDR2 are SGHDT and YYEEEE. The CDR3 covers 13 residues. The DNA for the CDR3 is TGTGCCAGCAGCCGGGCAGGTCCCTACGAGCAGTACTTC. Encoded protein: CASSRAGPYEQYF.

This chain joins TRBV7-7 and TRBJ2-4; D is tentatively TRBD1 or TRBD2 (5 bases each). The J call may be mistaken, given a closer DNA end match to TRBJ2-7. This CDR3 is 14 amino acids long. The germline V gene has CDR1 SSHAT and CDR2 FNYEAQ (reference sequence). CDR3 DNA sequence: TGTGCCAGCAGCAAGGGACCGGCTGGAAACGAGCAGTACTTC. Amino acid sequence: CASSKGPAGNEQYF.

J is TRBJ2-7 and V is TRBV29-1, with 9 bases fitting TRBD1. Per the germline V gene, CDR1 is SQVTM and CDR2 is ANQGSEA. Losses at the gene ends were 6 bases for V and 7 bases for J; bases not matched to a gene: 13. This CDR3 has 14 amino acids. In nucleotides, the CDR3 is TGCAGCGTCCTAGGAGGACAGGGGTACGATGAGCAGTACTTC. Encoded protein: CSVLGGQGYDEQYF.

V is TRBV6-1 and J is TRBJ2-1, with TRBD2 identical over 8 bases. This CDR3 has 14 residues. Germline V CDR1 and CDR2: MNHNS, SASEGT. V lost 3 bases and J lost 2; bases outside the gene matches: 0. The CDR3 DNA is TGTGCCAGCAGTGAGACTAGCGCCTACAATGAGCAGTTCTTC. It specifies CASSETSAYNEQFF.

This rearrangement joins TRBV6-5 to TRBJ2-3; D unclear. Per the germline V gene, CDR1 is MNHEY and CDR2 is SVGAGI. Trimming shortened V by 6 bases and J by 4 bases, and 11 bases separated the two germline ends. This CDR3 comprises 13 residues. The CDR3 DNA sequence: TGTGCCAGCAGGCTGACTCGCTCAGATACGCAGTATTTT. Its protein product is CASRLTRSDTQYF.

To note about this clonotype: At one boundary the junction diverges from the germline segment, which might be a read error. The rearrangement links TRBV24-1 to TRBJ2-1; possibly TRBD1 for D (6 bases). Germline V gene data show CDR1 as KGHDR and CDR2 as SFDVKD. This CDR3 contains 14 residues. The CDR3 here is CATSDPTGNNEQFF. In DNA form, the CDR3 reads TGTGCTACCAGTGACCCGACAGGAAACAATGAGCAGTTCTTC.